This section outlines one T cell receptor beta chain sequence together with its context. This clone was found once. No cognate antigen has been identified for it. No base quality values were provided; no much bigger clone lies one nucleotide off. TCR CDR3 regions were amplified from genomic DNA by multiplex PCR using the deep immunoSEQ assay. For each cell subset, the extracted genomic DNA was distributed evenly across all wells of several immunoSEQ 96-well plates, and each plate served as one replicate. For sorted subsets, each replicate PCR was loaded with 150 to 250 ng genomic DNA, equivalent to 25,000 to 30,000 T cell genomes. Purified libraries were quantified with a Qubit 3.0 fluorometer, sized on a Bioanalyzer 2100, and re-quantified with the KAPA Library Quantification kit. Each immunoSEQ 96-well plate was sequenced on its own single-read 150-cycle Illumina NextSeq 550 flow cell. Turning to the authors' computational methods: Because only junctional sequences without quality scores were contained in the immunoSEQ output, filtering matching that applied to full-length reads could not be performed. Sequences were annotated with PyIR, a Python wrapper for IgBLAST v1.9, and V/J genes and CDR3 were assigned using IMGT germline references. Any read was removed if the V/J assignment was weak (E-value above 1e-6), the CDR3 was missing, or the read contained stop codons, out-of-frame junctions, or ambiguous translated residues. V3J clonotypes were defined as sequences sharing the same inferred V gene, J gene, and CDR3 amino acid sequence. Percentage overlap between repertoires was calculated by dividing the number of shared unique clonotypes by the size of the smaller repertoire. RTK rarefaction, the Chao1 estimator, and Recon v2.1 estimates of unobserved clonotypes were used to assess repertoire richness. For all TCRbeta clonotypes obtained by the gDNA method from a few donors, generation probabilities were computed with OLGA. TCRdb's version of the immuneACCESS table is confined to in-frame rearrangements and falls short of the full clone set. An unresolved V gene accounts for under half of the shortfall where checked; the remainder is of unknown origin. That table gives V, J and clone size, and the DNA gave D and trimming. In all, the sample holds roughly 2.5 million clones, and just over 90% of those were seen once. Of the sample, roughly 0.14% is held by the ten largest clones.

The source of the sample is a study of shared clonotypes between healthy human individuals (dated by TCRdb to between 2020 and 2021). Notes on the research overall: The cohort comprised two women and a few men aged 18 to 49 years. For each donor, CD4 naive and CD4 memory were each given three plates, CD8 naive was given two plates, and CD8 memory was given one plate. Leukapheresis yielded between about 0.8 and 8.9 billion PBMCs per donor. Blood TCR repertoires of a handful of healthy adults were deeply sequenced to estimate repertoire size and the extent of clonotype sharing between individuals. Libraries were prepared and TCR repertoires were sequenced by different laboratories using diverse techniques, in order to increase sequencing depth and limit assay-specific biases.

The donors were healthy, HIV-negative adults who had no recently reported acute infections or vaccinations. Only Caucasian adults living in Nashville, Tennessee, USA were represented among the donors. Magnetic negative selection was used to enrich CD4+ T cells, after which naive cells were positively selected on CD45RA and the negative fraction became the memory subset. Blood was collected by leukapheresis, and PBMCs were isolated by Ficoll-Histopaque density gradient centrifugation and then cryopreserved in liquid nitrogen vapor phase. Purity and quantity of every magnetically sorted T cell population were checked by analytical flow cytometry. Each sorted fraction had its genomic DNA isolated and then quantified by UV absorbance on a Nanodrop 2000c. Here V drops 8 bases and J drops 2 bases, and the junction holds 8 bases not matched to any gene. Via the germline V gene, CDR1 is SNHLY and CDR2 FYNNEI. The CDR3, cysteine through phenylalanine, is 15 amino acids long. Only the CDR3 part of the read is kept: 45 bases, read in frame from the first base.

Study-level results and caveats: Because the study included only a small number of donors, the genetic and exposure-history diversity represented was limited. Compared with non-shared clonotypes, clonotypes shared by all four sorted-subset donors had higher generation probabilities. Rarefaction of sorted-subset datasets indicated incomplete sequencing despite the large sequencing depth. Sampling was restricted to blood, and TCR repertoires in tissue are likely to differ from TCR repertoires in blood. Pairwise subsampling indicated that sequencing depth was expected to affect the degree of clonotype sharing among donors. Larger estimated clonotype richness was generally found for naive subsets than for memory subsets. Across a few donors, approximately 4.9% of naive CD4, 3% to 3.5% of naive CD8, 2% to 2.5% of memory CD4, and 0.4% of memory CD8 clonotypes were shared.

The specimen sequenced was naive CD4+ T cells sorted from blood. According to the study, the label for this sample's cell subset or site signals: CD45RA+ positively selected. The source of this sequence is a man younger than 35 in good health. Here the chain combines TRBV2 and TRBJ2-3, and TRBD2 aligns with 9 junction nucleotides. The CDR3 region has the sequence CASRLSGGNTDTQYF. At the DNA level, the sequence is TGTGCCAGCCGACTTAGCGGGGGCAACACAGATACGCAGTATTTT.